The 22 T cell receptor beta chains in this list originate from one sample, sequenced in a study of shared T cell receptors in the human thymus. Measured with immunoSEQ multiplex PCR; TCRdb has only the in-frame clones, and not every one. The data contain hundreds of thousands of clones, approximately 87% of them singletons. This sample also belongs to another study, concerning human thymus T cells.

Sequencing used thymocytes. The receptors were gathered from a boy in the first two years of life with a congenital heart defect.

The CDR3 DNA is TGCGCCAGCAGTTACCGGGACAGTCGAGAAAAACTGTTTTTT. Its protein product is CASSYRDSREKLFF. V usage is TRBV10-2 and J usage is TRBJ1-4; TRBD1 matches at 7 bases. The J segment lost 8 bases and the V segment lost 5 bases, leaving 8 bases of the junction unmatched. Germline values: CDR1 WSHSY, CDR2 SAAADI. The CDR3 runs to 14 residues.

The CDR3 region is CASGSNLNTEAFF. The CDR3 DNA reads as TGTGCCAGCGGTTCAAACCTAAACACTGAAGCTTTCTTT. This rearrangement joins TRBV27 to TRBJ1-1; D is unresolved. Germline V lookup: CDR1 MNHEY, CDR2 SMNVEV (reference sequence). The V end lost 8 bases, the J end lost 2 bases, and 12 bases lay between the germline ends. The CDR3 is 13 amino acids.

This clone has just one count. The rearrangement uses TRBV7-3 and TRBJ2-1; D is possibly TRBD1 (9 bases). Trimming shortened V by 5 bases and J by 3 bases, and 20 bases separated the two germline ends. CDR1 is SGHTA and CDR2 is FQGTGA in the germline V gene. The CDR3 totals 17 residues. CDR3 coding DNA: TGTGCCAGCAGCCCGGGGGGGGACAGGGCGAGCTACAATGAGCAGTTCTTC. Amino acids: CASSPGGDRASYNEQFF.

The rearrangement joins TRBV5-1 to TRBJ2-5; 9 nucleotides agree with TRBD1. This CDR3 has 19 residues. Losses at the gene ends were 4 bases for V and 4 bases for J; bases not matched to a gene: 20. From germline, CDR1 is SGHRS and CDR2 YFSETQ. The CDR3 is CASSRLVSLYRGRRETQYF. As DNA, the CDR3 is TGCGCCAGCAGCCGTTTGGTGTCCCTTTACAGGGGGCGAAGAGAGACCCAGTACTTC.

This clone was observed once. The rearrangement links TRBV28 to TRBJ1-1; D is uncertain. V was shortened by 2 bases and J by 1 base, with 8 bases between the two germline ends. The CDR3 has 14 residues. CDR1 and CDR2 from the germline V gene are MDHEN and SYDVKM. The CDR3 reads CASSLTSKNTEAFF. As DNA, the CDR3 is TGTGCCAGCAGTTTAACATCAAAGAACACTGAAGCTTTCTTT. The full variable domain, completed using reference TRBV28 and TRBJ1-1, is DVKVTQSSRYLVKRTGEKVFLECVQDMDHENMFWYRQDPGLGLRLIYFSYDVKMKEKGDIPEGYSVSREKKERFSLILESASTNQTSMYLCASSLTSKNTEAFFGQGTRLTVV.

In this sample, this clone turned up a few times. This chain uses TRBV29-1 with TRBJ2-3; 10 bases agree with TRBD2. This CDR3 spans 17 amino acids. Germline V gene data show CDR1 as SQVTM and CDR2 as ANQGSEA. V shed 6 bases and J 9 bases; nucleotides not matched to a gene: 21. As DNA, the CDR3 is TGCAGCGTAGCGACTAGCGGGTACTCACAGATACGGGGAACGCAGTATTTT. This gives the protein CSVATSGYSQIRGTQYF.

V is TRBV6-5 and J is TRBJ2-1; D is unclear. The CDR3 extends over 16 amino acids. Trimming took off 4 bases at V and 2 bases at J, with 15 bases between the two ends. The germline V gene encodes CDR1 MNHEY and CDR2 SVGAGI. CDR3: CASSSHSQTTYNEQFF. The CDR3, as DNA: TGTGCCAGCAGTTCTCACTCCCAAACGACCTACAATGAGCAGTTCTTC.

V gene TRBV4-3 combines with J gene TRBJ1-5; 10 nucleotides align to TRBD1. The CDR3 is 20 amino acids. The V segment lost 1 base and the J segment 3 bases; nucleotides outside the gene matches: 15. Germline V gives CDR1 LGHNA, CDR2 YSLEER. The CDR3, as DNA: TGCGCCAGCAGCCAAGCTCCCCCGGGACAGGGGCGGCGAAACAATCAGCCCCAGCATTTT. Protein sequence: CASSQAPPGQGRRNNQPQHF.

The chain links TRBV28 to TRBJ1-2; 8 bases match TRBD1. Looked up from germline, CDR1 is MDHEN and CDR2 is SYDVKM. The CDR3 is 14 amino acids. V was pared by 8 bases and J by 4 bases, with 9 bases of the junction left unmatched. CDR3 sequence reads: CASSATGDPYGYTF. The CDR3 region has the DNA TGTGCCAGCTCCGCGACAGGGGATCCCTATGGCTACACCTTC.

The V gene is TRBV11-3, the J gene TRBJ2-3; the match to TRBD1 covers 7 bases. The CDR3 contains 17 residues. After removal of 1 base from V and 0 bases from J, the junction contained 7 bases not matched to a gene. From germline, CDR1 is SGHNT and CDR2 YENEEA. Written as DNA, the CDR3 is TGTGCCAGCAGCTTAGGGGGACAGACTACTAGCACAGATACGCAGTATTTT. Its translation is CASSLGGQTTSTDTQYF.

The chain couples TRBV7-9 to TRBJ1-2; D is unclear. The germline gives CDR1 SEHNR, CDR2 FQNEAQ (reference sequence). There are 12 residues in the CDR3. Deletions cut 5 bases from V and 4 bases from J, with 8 bases between. CDR3: CASSHLSYGYTF. CDR3 DNA sequence: TGTGCCAGCAGCCATCTCAGCTATGGCTACACCTTC.

The rearrangement joins TRBV15 to TRBJ2-7; possible D gene TRBD2, 5 bases. Germline CDR1 LNHNV, CDR2 YYDKDF (reference sequence). V was trimmed by 1 base and J by 4 bases, leaving 11 bases between them. The CDR3 is made up of 14 amino acids. The CDR3 loop is CATSRVRTAYEQYF. DNA of the CDR3: TGTGCCACCAGCAGAGTTCGGACTGCTTACGAGCAGTACTTC.

The chain links TRBV27 to TRBJ2-3, with D possibly matching TRBD1 (5 bases). The V gene lost 2 bases and the J gene lost 4 bases, with 13 bases spanning the gap. This CDR3 is built from 15 residues. CDR1 is MNHEY and CDR2 is SMNVEV in the germline V gene (reference sequence). In DNA form, the CDR3 reads TGTGCCAGCAGTTTAAGGGGCGGCCCCTCAGATACGCAGTATTTT. This gives the protein CASSLRGGPSDTQYF.

The V call is TRBV19, the J call TRBJ2-2, with 10 bases fitting TRBD2. Trimming took 5 bases from V and 3 from J; bases not matched to a gene: 9. The CDR3 is 17 amino acids. Germline CDR1 and CDR2: LNHDA and SQIVND (reference sequence). The CDR3 loop is CASSPISLAGDTGELFF. Here the CDR3 DNA reads TGTGCCAGTAGTCCGATCTCGCTAGCGGGAGACACCGGGGAGCTGTTTTTT.

This clone has just one count. CDR3 coding DNA: TGTGCCTGGAAGATCGGGGGCTATGGCTACACCTTC. It codes for CAWKIGGYGYTF. The V gene is TRBV30, the J gene TRBJ1-2, with TRBD1 as a possible D gene (5 bases). V gave up 4 bases and J gave up 4 bases, with 10 bases separating them. The CDR3 has 12 residues. Germline loops: CDR1 GTSNPN, CDR2 SVGIG (reference sequence).

The V call is TRBV2, the J call TRBJ2-1; 10 positions match TRBD2. J gave up 9 bases and V 6 bases, and 2 bases lay outside the gene matches. CDR1 is SNHLY, CDR2 FYNNEI, per germline. The CDR3 runs to 12 residues. CDR3 sequence reads: CASRLAGAEQFF. The CDR3 DNA is TGTGCCAGCAGGCTAGCGGGGGCTGAGCAGTTCTTC.

V is TRBV10-3 and J is TRBJ2-1; 10 positions agree with TRBD2. CDR1 and CDR2 (germline): ENHRY, SYGVKD. The CDR3 consists of 15 residues. J lost 5 bases, V lost 6 bases, and 7 bases had no gene match. CDR3 protein: CAIRTGTSDNNEQFF. Here the CDR3 DNA reads TGTGCCATCAGGACCGGGACTAGCGACAACAATGAGCAGTTCTTC.

The V call is TRBV25-1, the J call TRBJ1-4, with TRBD1 identical over 7 bases. Germline CDR1 and CDR2: MGHDK and SYGVNS. The CDR3 sequence is 14 residues long. V dropped 6 bases and J dropped 8; count of bases not matched to a gene: 9. In DNA, the CDR3 is TGTGCCAGCAGACAACCCGGGACAGACGAAAAACTGTTTTTT. Translation: CASRQPGTDEKLFF. The full variable domain, rest sourced from reference TRBV25-1 and TRBJ1-4, is EADIYQTPRYLVIGTGKKITLECSQTMGHDKMYWYQQDPGMELHLIHYSYGVNSTEKGDLSSESTVSRIRTEHFPLTLESARPSHTSQYLCASRQPGTDEKLFFGSGTQLSVL.

The chain couples TRBV9 to TRBJ2-1; perhaps TRBD1 as D (6 bases). V was pared by 1 base and J by 7 bases, with 9 bases between. Germline lookup yields CDR1 SGDLS and CDR2 YYNGEE. The CDR3 consists of 13 residues. The CDR3, as DNA: TGTGCCAGCAGCGTAACAGGGAGAAATGAGCAGTTCTTC. Residues: CASSVTGRNEQFF.

The chain links TRBV5-1 to TRBJ1-6, with D uncertain. This CDR3 spans 15 amino acids. Germline assignment: CDR1 SGHRS and CDR2 YFSETQ. V was pared by 3 bases and J by 6 bases, with 13 bases between. CDR3 nucleotides: TGCGCCAGCAGCTCTGGGGTGAGCGGTAATTCACCCCTCCACTTT. Residues: CASSSGVSGNSPLHF.

This clone was detected only once. J is TRBJ1-4 and V is TRBV18; D gene uncertain. V lost 3 bases to trimming and J lost 4 bases, with 15 bases between them. Germline V gene sequence: CDR1 KGHSH, CDR2 LQKENI. The CDR3 consists of 16 residues. CDR3 nucleotides: TGTGCCAGCTCACCGACTACCAGGTGCTTTAATGAAAAACTGTTTTTT. Translating it yields CASSPTTRCFNEKLFF.

In this sample, this clone turned up once. This chain links TRBV10-3 with TRBJ2-7; 7 nucleotides agree with TRBD1. Germline-derived CDR1 and CDR2 are ENHRY and SYGVKD. V was pared by 8 bases and J by 2 bases, with 21 bases of the junction left unmatched. The CDR3 length is 18 residues. CDR3 in amino acids: CAIGGEGTEVHVPYEQYF. For the CDR3, the DNA is TGTGCCATCGGAGGAGAAGGGACAGAAGTCCATGTTCCCTACGAGCAGTACTTC.